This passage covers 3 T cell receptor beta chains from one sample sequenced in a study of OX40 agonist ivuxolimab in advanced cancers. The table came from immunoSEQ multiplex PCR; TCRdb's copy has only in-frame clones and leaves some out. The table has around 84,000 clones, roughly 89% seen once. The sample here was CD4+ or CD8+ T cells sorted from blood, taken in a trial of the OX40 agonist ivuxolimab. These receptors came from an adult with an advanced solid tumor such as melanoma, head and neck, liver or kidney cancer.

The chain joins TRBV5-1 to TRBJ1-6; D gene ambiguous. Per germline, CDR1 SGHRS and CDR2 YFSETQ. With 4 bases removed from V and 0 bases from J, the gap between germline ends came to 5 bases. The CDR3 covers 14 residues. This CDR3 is CASSEGSYNSPLHF. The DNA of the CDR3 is TGCGCCAGCAGCGAGGGCTCCTATAATTCACCCCTCCACTTT.

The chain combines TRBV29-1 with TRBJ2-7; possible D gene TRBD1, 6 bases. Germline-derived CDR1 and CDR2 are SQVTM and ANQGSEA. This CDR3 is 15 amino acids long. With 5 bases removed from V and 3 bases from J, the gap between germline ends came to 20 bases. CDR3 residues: CSVRYREAFNYEQYF. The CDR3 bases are TGCAGCGTTCGGTACAGGGAAGCGTTTAACTACGAGCAGTACTTC.

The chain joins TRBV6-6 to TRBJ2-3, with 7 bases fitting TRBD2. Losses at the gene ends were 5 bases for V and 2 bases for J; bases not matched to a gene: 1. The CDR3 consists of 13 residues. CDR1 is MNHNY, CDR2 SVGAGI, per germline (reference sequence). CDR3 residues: CASSRGDTDTQYF. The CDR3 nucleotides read TGTGCCAGCAGTCGGGGGGACACAGATACGCAGTATTTT.